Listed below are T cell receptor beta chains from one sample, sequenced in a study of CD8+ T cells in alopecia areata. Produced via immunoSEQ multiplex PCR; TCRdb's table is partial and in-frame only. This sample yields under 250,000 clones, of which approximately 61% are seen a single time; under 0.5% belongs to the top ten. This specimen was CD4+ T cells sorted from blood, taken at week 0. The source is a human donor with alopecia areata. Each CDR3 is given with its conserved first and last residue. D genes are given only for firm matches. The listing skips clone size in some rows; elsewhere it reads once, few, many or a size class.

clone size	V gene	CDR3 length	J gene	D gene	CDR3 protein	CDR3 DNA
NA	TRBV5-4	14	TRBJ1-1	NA	CASSLRPWYTEAFF	TGTGCCAGCAGCTTGAGGCCCTGGTACACTGAAGCTTTCTTT
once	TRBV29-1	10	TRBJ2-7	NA	CSVGSHEQYF	TGCAGCGTTGGGAGCCACGAGCAGTACTTC
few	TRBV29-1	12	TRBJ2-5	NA	CSAALLRETQYF	TGCAGCGCTGCTCTACTCAGAGAGACCCAGTACTTC
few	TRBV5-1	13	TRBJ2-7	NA	CASSLRTDYEQYF	TGCGCCAGCAGCTTGAGGACAGACTACGAGCAGTACTTC
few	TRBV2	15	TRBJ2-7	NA	CASSEMTTSRLEQYF	TGTGCCAGCAGTGAAATGACTACTTCTCGTTTAGAGCAGTACTTC
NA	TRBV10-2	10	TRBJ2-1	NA	CASGEREQFF	TGCGCCAGCGGTGAGAGGGAGCAGTTCTTC
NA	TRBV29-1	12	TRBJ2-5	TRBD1	CSVTGGAETQYF	TGCAGCGTGACAGGGGGCGCGGAGACCCAGTACTTC
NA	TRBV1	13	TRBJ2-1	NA	CTPRGWREEGQFF	TGCACCCCCCGGGGCTGGCGGGAGGAAGGACAGTTCTTC
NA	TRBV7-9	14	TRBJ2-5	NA	CASSFAAEQETQYF	TGTGCCAGCAGCTTCGCGGCAGAACAAGAGACCCAGTACTTC
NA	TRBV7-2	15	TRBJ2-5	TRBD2	CASSGSGRADETQYF	TGTGCCAGCAGCGGGAGCGGGAGGGCCGACGAGACCCAGTACTTC
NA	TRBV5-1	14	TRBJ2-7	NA	CASSLVGSKVEQYF	TGCGCCAGCAGCTTGGTAGGGAGCAAGGTCGAGCAGTACTTC
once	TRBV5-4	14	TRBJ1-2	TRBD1	CASSSGTGVYGYTF	TGTGCCAGCAGCTCCGGGACAGGGGTATATGGCTACACCTTC
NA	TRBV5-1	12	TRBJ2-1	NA	CASGSEDNEQFF	TGCGCCAGCGGAAGTGAAGACAATGAGCAGTTCTTC
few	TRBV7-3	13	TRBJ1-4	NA	CASSLSRDEKLFF	TGTGCCAGCAGCTTATCCAGGGATGAAAAACTGTTTTTT
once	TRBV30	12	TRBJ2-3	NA	CAWSERTDTQYF	TGTGCCTGGAGTGAAAGAACAGATACGCAGTATTTT
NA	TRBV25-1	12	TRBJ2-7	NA	CASSESGKVRLF	TGTGCCAGCAGTGAATCGGGAAAGGTGCGTCTCTTC
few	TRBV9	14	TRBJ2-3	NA	CASSVEGPGSTQYF	TGTGCCAGCAGCGTAGAGGGTCCGGGCAGTACGCAGTATTTT
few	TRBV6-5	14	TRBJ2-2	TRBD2	CATGTGTSAGELFF	TGTGCCACGGGCACCGGGACTAGTGCCGGGGAGCTGTTTTTT
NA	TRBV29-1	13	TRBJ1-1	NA	CSVDRGVHTEAFF	TGCAGCGTTGATCGGGGGGTCCACACTGAAGCTTTCTTT
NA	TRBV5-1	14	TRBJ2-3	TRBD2	CASSPGGVTDTQYF	TGCGCCAGCAGCCCTGGGGGGGTCACAGATACGCAGTATTTT
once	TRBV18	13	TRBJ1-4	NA	CASSVRTHEKLFF	TGTGCCAGCTCAGTACGAACCCATGAAAAACTGTTTTTT
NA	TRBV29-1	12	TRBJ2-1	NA	CSVMGGADEQFF	TGCAGCGTCATGGGGGGGGCCGATGAGCAGTTCTTC
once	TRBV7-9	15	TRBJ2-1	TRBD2	CASSSAGVSYNEQFF	TGTGCCAGCAGCTCAGCGGGGGTTAGTTACAATGAGCAGTTCTTC
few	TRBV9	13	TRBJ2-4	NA	CASSAETRNIQYF	TGTGCCAGCAGCGCCGAGACTAGGAACATTCAGTACTTC
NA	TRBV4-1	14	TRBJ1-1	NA	CASSQVGGSTEAFF	TGCGCCAGCAGCCAAGTTGGGGGGAGTACTGAAGCTTTCTTT
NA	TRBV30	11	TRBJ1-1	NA	CARGRGTEAFF	TGTGCCAGAGGACGGGGCACTGAAGCTTTCTTT
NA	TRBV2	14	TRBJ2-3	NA	CASSGQPYTYTQYF	TGTGCCAGCAGTGGACAGCCTTACACATATACGCAGTATTTT
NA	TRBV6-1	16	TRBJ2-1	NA	CASSEDRRYINNEQFF	TGTGCCAGCAGTGAAGATAGACGGTACATCAACAATGAGCAGTTCTTC
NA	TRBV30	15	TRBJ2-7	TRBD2	CACNRLAGGVNEQYF	TGTGCCTGCAATCGACTAGCGGGGGGTGTAAACGAGCAGTACTTC
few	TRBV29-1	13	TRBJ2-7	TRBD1	CSAADRGRYEQYF	TGCAGCGCTGCGGACAGGGGGAGGTACGAGCAGTACTTC
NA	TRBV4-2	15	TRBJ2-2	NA	CASSQVKEGNGELFF	TGTGCCAGCAGCCAAGTAAAAGAAGGGAACGGGGAGCTGTTTTTT
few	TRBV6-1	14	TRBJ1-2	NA	CASSEPWTKEGYTF	TGTGCCAGCAGTGAACCCTGGACCAAAGAAGGCTACACCTTC
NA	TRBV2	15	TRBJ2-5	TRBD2	CASRIGLAGWETQYF	TGTGCCAGCAGGATAGGGCTAGCGGGATGGGAGACCCAGTACTTC
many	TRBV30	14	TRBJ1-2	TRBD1	CACLPAGTVSGYTF	TGTGCCTGTCTTCCCGCCGGGACAGTGAGTGGCTACACCTTC
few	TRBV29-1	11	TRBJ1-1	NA	CSTGRNTEAFF	TGCAGCACCGGGAGGAACACTGAAGCTTTCTTT
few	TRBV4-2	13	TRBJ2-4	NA	CASSQDEPSIQYF	TGTGCCAGCAGCCAAGACGAGCCGAGCATTCAGTACTTC
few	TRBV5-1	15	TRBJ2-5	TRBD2	CASSRWTSGQETQYF	TGCGCCAGCAGCCGATGGACTAGCGGTCAAGAGACCCAGTACTTC
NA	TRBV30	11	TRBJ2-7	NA	CAWSVLYEQYF	TGTGCCTGGAGTGTACTCTACGAGCAGTACTTC
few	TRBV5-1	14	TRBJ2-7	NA	CASSISQGDYEQYF	TGCGCCAGCAGTATTTCACAGGGAGACTACGAGCAGTACTTC
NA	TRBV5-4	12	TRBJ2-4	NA	CASSPGQNIQYF	TGTGCCAGCAGCCCGGGACAAAACATTCAGTACTTC
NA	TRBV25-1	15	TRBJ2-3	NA	CASSEYRRGPDTQYF	TGTGCCAGCAGTGAATATCGGAGGGGGCCAGATACGCAGTATTTT
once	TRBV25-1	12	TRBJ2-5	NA	CASSVGQETQYF	TGTGCCAGCAGTGTGGGCCAAGAGACCCAGTACTTC